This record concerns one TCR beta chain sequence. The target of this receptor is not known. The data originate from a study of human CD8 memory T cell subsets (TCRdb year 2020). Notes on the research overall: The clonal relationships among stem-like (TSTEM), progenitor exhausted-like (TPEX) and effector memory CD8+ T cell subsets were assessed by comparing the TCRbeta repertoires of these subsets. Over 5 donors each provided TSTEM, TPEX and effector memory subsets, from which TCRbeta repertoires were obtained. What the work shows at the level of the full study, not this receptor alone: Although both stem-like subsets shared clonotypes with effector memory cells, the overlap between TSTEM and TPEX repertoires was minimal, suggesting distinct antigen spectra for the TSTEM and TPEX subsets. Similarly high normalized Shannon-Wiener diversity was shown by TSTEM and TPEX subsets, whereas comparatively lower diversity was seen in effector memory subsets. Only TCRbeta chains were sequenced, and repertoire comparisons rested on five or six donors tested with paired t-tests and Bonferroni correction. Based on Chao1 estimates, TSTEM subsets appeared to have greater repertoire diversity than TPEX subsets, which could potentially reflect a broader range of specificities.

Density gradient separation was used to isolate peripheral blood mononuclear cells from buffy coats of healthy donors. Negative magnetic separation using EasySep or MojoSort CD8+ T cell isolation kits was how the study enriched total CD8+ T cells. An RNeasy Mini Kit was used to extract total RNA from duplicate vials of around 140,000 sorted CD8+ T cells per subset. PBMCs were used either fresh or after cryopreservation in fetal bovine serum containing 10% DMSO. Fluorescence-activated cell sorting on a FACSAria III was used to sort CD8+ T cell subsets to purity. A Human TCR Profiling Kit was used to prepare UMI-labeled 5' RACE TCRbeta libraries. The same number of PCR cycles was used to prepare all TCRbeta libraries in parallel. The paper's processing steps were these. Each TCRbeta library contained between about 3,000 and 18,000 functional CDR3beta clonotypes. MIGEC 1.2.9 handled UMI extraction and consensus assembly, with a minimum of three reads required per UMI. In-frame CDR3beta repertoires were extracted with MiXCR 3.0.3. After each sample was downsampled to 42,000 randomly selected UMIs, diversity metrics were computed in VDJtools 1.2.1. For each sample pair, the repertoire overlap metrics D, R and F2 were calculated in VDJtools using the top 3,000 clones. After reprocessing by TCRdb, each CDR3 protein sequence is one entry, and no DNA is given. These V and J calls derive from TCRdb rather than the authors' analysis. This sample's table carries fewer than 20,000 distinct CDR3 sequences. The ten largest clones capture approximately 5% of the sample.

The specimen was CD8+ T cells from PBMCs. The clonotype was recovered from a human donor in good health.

The CDR3 amino acid sequence is: CASSFGTASSYEQYF. The chain employs TRBV7-8 and TRBJ2-7; checking the TCRdb D call of TRBD2 is not possible without DNA. From cysteine to phenylalanine, the CDR3 is 15 amino acids long. The DNA sequence is not available. CDR1 SGHVS and CDR2 FQNEAQ are derived from the germline V gene. With the rest looked up from the reference TRBV7-8 and TRBJ2-7 genes rather than sequenced, the full variable domain is GAGVSQSPRYKVAKRGQDVALRCDPISGHVSLFWYQQALGQGPEFLTYFQNEAQLDKSGLPSDRFFAERPEGSVSTLKIQRTQQEDSAVYLCASSFGTASSYEQYFGPGTRLTVT.